The entry below gives a single T cell receptor beta chain sequence along with its context. Antigen specificity is unknown. Sequenced samples came from active juvenile idiopathic arthritis patients. This record belongs to a study of circulating and synovial CD4+ cells in juvenile arthritis. CDR1 and CDR2 from the germline V gene are MDHEN and SYDVKM. The V and J ends lost 3 bases and 4 bases respectively, with 13 bases between them. The CDR3 runs to 15 residues. Study-wide results and limits: Vbeta family usage analysis did not detect the pathogenic-like versus bulk difference. Bulk blood CD4 repertoires were more diverse than these.

Sequenced by immunoSEQ multiplex PCR; TCRdb stores in-frame clones only, minus some. The sample lists about 33,000 clones; more than 90% were seen once. J is TRBJ2-4 and V is TRBV28; D is perhaps TRBD1 (6 bases). The TCR sequence derives from a human donor with juvenile idiopathic arthritis. The source material was CD4+ T cells from blood. The CDR3 DNA sequence: TGTGCCAGCAGTTTCAGGGGTGAGGGAAAAAACATTCAGTACTTC. Its protein product is CASSFRGEGKNIQYF.